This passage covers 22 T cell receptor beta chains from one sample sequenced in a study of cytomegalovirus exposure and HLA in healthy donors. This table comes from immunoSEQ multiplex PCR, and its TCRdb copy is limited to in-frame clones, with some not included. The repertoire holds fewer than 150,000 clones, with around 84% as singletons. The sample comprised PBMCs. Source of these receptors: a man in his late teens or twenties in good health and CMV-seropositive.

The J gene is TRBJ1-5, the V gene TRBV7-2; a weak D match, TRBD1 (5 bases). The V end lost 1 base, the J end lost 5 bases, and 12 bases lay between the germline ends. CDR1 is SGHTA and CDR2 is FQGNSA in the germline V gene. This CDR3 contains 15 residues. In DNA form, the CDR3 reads TGTGCCAGCAGCTTAGTTGTGGGGCCTGATCAGCCCCAGCATTTT. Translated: CASSLVVGPDQPQHF. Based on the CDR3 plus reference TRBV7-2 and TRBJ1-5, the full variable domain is GAGVSQSPSNKVTEKGKDVELRCDPISGHTALYWYRQSLGQGLEFLIYFQGNSAPDKSGLPSDRFSAERTGGSVSTLTIQRTQQEDSAVYLCASSLVVGPDQPQHFGDGTRLSIL.

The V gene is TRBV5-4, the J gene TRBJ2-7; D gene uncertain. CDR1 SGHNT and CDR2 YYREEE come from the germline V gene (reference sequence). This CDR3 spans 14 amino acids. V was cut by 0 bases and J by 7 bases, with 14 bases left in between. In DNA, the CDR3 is TGTGCCAGCAGCTTGGCTTTGTCCGAGGATGAGCAGTACTTC. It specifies CASSLALSEDEQYF.

The CDR3, as DNA: TGTGCCAGCTCACCCTGGGGGGGCGCTGAAGCTTTCTTT. This gives the protein CASSPWGGAEAFF. The genes are TRBV18 and TRBJ1-1; D is possibly TRBD1 (6 bases). CDR3 length equals 13 residues. V lost 3 bases and J lost 6, with 11 bases in between. Per the germline V gene, CDR1 is KGHSH and CDR2 is LQKENI.

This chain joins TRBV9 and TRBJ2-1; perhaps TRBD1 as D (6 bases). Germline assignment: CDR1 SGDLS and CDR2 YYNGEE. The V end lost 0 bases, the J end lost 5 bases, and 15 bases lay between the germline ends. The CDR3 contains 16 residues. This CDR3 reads CASSVDGYPGDNEQFF. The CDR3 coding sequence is TGTGCCAGCAGCGTAGATGGCTATCCAGGGGACAATGAGCAGTTCTTC.

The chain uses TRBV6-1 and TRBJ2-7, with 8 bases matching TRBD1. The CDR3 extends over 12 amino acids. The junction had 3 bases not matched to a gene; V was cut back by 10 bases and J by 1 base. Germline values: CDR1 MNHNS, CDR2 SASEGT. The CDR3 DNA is TGTGCCACCGACAGGGGATCCTACGAGCAGTACTTC. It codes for CATDRGSYEQYF.

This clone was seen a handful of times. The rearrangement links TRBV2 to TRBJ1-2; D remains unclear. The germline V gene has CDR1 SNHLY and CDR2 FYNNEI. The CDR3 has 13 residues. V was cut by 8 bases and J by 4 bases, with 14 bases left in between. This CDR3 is CASSAGRTYGYTF. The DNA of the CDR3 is TGTGCCAGCTCCGCGGGCAGAACCTATGGCTACACCTTC.

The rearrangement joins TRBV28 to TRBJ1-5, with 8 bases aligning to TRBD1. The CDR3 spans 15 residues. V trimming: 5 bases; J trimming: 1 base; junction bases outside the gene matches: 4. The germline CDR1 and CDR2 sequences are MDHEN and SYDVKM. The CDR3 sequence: CASSPRTGSNQPQHF. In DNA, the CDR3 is TGTGCCAGCAGTCCTAGGACAGGGAGCAATCAGCCCCAGCATTTT.

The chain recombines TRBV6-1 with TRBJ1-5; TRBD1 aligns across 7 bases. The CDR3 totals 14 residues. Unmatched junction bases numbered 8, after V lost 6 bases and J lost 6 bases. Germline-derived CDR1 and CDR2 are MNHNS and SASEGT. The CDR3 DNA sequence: TGTGCCAGCAGGGCCACAGGGGCACCTCAGCCCCAGCATTTT. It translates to CASRATGAPQPQHF.

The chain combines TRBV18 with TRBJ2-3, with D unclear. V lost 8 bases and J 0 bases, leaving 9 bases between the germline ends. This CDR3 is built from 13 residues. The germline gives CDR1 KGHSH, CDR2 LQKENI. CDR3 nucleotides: TGTGCCAGCCCATCCCCCAGCACAGATACGCAGTATTTT. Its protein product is CASPSPSTDTQYF.

The CDR3 DNA is TGTGCCAGCAGCTCCTGGCCCAGTTTCGAGCAGTACTTC. Its protein product is CASSSWPSFEQYF. The chain couples TRBV7-9 to TRBJ2-7; D is ambiguous. The ends were cut back, 4 bases at V and 6 bases at J, with 13 bases in the middle. The CDR3 sequence is 13 residues long. Germline V gene sequence: CDR1 SEHNR, CDR2 FQNEAQ (reference sequence).

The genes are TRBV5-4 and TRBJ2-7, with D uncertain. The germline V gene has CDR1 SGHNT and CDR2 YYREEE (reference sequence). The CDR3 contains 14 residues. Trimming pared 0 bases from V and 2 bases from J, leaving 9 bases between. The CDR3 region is CASSLEAGPYEQYF. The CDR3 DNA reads TGTGCCAGCAGCTTGGAGGCAGGTCCCTACGAGCAGTACTTC.

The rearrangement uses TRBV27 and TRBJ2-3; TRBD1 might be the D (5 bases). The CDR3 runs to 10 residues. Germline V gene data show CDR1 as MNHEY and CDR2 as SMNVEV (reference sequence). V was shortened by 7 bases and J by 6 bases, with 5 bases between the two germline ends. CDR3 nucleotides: TGTGCCAGCACAGGGGATACGCAGTATTTT. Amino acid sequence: CASTGDTQYF.

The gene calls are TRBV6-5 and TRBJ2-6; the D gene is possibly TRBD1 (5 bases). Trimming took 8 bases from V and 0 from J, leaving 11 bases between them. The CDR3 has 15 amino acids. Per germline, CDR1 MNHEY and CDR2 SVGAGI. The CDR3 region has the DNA TGTGCCAGCCGTTTGGGGCTCTCTGGGGCCAACGTCCTGACTTTC. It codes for CASRLGLSGANVLTF.

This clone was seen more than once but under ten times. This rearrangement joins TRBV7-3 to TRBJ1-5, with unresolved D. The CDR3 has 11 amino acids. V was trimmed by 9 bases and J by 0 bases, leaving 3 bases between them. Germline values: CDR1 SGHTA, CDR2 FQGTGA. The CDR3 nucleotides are TGTGCCAGTTATAGCAATCAGCCCCAGCATTTT. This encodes CASYSNQPQHF.

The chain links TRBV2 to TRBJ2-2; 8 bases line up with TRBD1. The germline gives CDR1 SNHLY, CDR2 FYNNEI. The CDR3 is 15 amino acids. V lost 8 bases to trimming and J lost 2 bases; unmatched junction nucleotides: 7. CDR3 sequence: CASGRGQDNTGELFF. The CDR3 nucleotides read TGTGCCAGCGGCAGGGGACAGGACAACACCGGGGAGCTGTTTTTT.

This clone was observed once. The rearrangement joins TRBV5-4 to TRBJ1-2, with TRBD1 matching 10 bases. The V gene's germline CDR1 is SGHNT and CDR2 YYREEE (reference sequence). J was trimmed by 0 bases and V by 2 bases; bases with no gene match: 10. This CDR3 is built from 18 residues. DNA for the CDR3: TGTGCCAGCAGCTTACTGTGGGACAGGGGTGAAGCTAACTATGGCTACACCTTC. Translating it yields CASSLLWDRGEANYGYTF.

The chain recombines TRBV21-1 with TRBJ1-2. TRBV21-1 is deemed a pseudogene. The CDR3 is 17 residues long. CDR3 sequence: CASSKASRRGGNYGYTF. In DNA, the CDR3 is TGTGCCAGCAGCAAAGCGTCTCGGAGGGGTGGAAACTATGGCTACACCTTC.

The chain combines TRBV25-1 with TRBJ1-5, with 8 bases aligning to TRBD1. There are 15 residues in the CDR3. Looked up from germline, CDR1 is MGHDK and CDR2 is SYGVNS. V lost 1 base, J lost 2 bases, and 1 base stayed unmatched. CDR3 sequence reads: CASSESGGGNQPQHF. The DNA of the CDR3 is TGTGCCAGCAGTGAATCAGGGGGCGGCAATCAGCCCCAGCATTTT. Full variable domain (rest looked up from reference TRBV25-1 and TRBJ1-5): EADIYQTPRYLVIGTGKKITLECSQTMGHDKMYWYQQDPGMELHLIHYSYGVNSTEKGDLSSESTVSRIRTEHFPLTLESARPSHTSQYLCASSESGGGNQPQHFGDGTRLSIL.

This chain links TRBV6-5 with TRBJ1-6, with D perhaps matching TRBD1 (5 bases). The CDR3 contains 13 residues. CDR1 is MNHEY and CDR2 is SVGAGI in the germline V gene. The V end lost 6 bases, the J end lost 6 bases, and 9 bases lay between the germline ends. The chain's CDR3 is CASSWDFNSPLHF. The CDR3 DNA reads TGTGCCAGCAGCTGGGACTTTAATTCACCCCTCCACTTT.

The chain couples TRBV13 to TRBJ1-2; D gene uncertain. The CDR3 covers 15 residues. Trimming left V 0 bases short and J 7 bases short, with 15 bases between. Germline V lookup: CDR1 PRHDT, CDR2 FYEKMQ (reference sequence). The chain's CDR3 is CASSLGYGPGSGYTF. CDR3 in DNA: TGTGCCAGCAGCTTAGGATACGGGCCCGGGAGTGGCTACACCTTC.

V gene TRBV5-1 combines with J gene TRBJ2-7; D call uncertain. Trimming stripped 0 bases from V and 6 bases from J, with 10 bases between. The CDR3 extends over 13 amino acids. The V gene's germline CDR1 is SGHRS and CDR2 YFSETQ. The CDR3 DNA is TGCGCCAGCAGCTTGGGCCAGGTGAGCGAGCAGTACTTC. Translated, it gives CASSLGQVSEQYF.

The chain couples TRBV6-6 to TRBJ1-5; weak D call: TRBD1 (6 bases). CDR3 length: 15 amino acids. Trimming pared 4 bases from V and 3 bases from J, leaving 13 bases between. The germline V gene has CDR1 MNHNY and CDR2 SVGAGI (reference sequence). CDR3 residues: CASSSTRGINQPQHF. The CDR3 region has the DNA TGTGCCAGCAGTTCTACCAGGGGTATCAATCAGCCCCAGCATTTT.